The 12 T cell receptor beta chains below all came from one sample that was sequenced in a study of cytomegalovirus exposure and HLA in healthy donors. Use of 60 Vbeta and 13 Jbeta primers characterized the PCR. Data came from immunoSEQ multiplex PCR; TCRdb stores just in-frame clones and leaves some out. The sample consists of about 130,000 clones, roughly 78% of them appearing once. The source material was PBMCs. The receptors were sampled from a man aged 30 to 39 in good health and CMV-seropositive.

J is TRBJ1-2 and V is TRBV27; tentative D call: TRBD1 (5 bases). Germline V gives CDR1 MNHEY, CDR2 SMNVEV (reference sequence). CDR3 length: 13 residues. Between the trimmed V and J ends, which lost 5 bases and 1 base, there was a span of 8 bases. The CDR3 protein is CASSLRVNYGYTF. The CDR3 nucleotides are TGTGCCAGCAGTCTCAGGGTTAACTATGGCTACACCTTC.

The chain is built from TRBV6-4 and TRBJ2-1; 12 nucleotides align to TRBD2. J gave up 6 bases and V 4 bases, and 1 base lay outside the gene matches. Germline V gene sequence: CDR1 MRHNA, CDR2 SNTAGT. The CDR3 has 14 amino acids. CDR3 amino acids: CASSVGLAGNEQFF. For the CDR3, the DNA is TGTGCCAGCAGTGTGGGACTAGCGGGCAATGAGCAGTTCTTC.

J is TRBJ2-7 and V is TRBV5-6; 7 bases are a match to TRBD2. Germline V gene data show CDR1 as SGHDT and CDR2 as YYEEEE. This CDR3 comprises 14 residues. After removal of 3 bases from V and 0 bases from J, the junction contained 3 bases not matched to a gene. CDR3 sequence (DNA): TGTGCCAGCAGCTCGGGGACTAACTCCTACGAGCAGTACTTC. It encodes CASSSGTNSYEQYF.

CDR3 bases: TGTGCCAGCAGTGAAGAGGTAGCGCCTCCCTACAATGAGCAGTTCTTC. This translates into CASSEEVAPPYNEQFF. The rearrangement uses TRBV6-1 and TRBJ2-1; possibly TRBD2 for D (5 bases). CDR1 and CDR2 (germline): MNHNS, SASEGT. The CDR3 has 16 residues. The V end was cut by 1 base, the J end by 2 bases, with 12 bases between.

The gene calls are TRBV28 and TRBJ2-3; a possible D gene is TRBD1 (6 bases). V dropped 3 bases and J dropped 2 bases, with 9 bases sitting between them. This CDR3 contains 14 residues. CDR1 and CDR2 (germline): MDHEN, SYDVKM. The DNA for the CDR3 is TGTGCCAGCAGTTTGCAGGGGAACACAGATACGCAGTATTTT. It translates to CASSLQGNTDTQYF.

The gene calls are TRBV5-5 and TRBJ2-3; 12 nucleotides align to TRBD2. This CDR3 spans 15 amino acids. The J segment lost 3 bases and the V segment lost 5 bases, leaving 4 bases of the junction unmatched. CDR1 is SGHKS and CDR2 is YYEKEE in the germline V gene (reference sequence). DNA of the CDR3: TGTGCCAGCAGTTCCGGGACTAGCGGGACAGATACGCAGTATTTT. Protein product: CASSSGTSGTDTQYF.

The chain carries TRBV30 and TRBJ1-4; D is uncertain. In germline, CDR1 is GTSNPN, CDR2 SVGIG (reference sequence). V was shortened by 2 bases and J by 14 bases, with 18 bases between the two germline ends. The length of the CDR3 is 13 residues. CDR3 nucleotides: TGTGCCTGGAGTAAGTTGAGGGAAGGGCTCCTGTTTTTT. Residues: CAWSKLREGLLFF.

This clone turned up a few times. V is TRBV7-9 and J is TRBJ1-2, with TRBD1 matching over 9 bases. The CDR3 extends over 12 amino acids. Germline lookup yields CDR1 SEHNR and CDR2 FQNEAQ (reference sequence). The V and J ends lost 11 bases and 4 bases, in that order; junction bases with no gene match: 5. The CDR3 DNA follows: TGTGCCGGGACGGGACAGGGCTATGGCTACACCTTC. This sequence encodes CAGTGQGYGYTF.

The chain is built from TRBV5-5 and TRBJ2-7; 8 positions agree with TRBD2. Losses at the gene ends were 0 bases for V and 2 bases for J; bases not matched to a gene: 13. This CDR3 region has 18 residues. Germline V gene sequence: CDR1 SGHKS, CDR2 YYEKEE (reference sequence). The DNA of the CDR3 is TGTGCCAGCAGCTTGGCCGTACACCCTAGCGGGCTGACCTACGAGCAGTACTTC. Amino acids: CASSLAVHPSGLTYEQYF.

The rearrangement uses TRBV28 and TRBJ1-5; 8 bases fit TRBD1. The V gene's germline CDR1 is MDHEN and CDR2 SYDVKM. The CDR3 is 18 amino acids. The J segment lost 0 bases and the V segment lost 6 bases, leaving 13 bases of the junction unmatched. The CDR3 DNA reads TGTGCCAGCAGCCTGGGGCAGGGGGCCCTATATAGCAATCAGCCCCAGCATTTT. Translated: CASSLGQGALYSNQPQHF.

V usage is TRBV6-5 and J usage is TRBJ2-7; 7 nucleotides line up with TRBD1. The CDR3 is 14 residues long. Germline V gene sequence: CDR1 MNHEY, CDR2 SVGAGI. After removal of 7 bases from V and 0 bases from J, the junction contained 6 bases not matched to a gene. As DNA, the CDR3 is TGTGCCAGCAACCCGACAGGGACCTCCTACGAGCAGTACTTC. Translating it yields CASNPTGTSYEQYF.

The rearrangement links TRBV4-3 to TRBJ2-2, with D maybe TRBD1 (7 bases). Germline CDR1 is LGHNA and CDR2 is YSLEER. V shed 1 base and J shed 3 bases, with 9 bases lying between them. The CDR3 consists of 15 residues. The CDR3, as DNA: TGCGCCAGCAGCCAAGTCAGGGGGGACACCGGGGAGCTGTTTTTT. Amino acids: CASSQVRGDTGELFF.